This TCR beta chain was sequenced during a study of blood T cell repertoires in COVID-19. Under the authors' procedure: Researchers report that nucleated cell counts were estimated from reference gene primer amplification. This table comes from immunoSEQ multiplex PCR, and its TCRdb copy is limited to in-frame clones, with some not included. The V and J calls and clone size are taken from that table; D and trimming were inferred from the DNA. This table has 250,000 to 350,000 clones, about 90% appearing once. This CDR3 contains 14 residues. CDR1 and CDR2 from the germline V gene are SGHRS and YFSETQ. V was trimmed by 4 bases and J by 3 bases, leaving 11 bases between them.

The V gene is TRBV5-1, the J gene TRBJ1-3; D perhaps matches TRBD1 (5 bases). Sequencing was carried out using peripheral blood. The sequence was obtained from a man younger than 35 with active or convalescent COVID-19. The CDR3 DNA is TGCGCCAGCAGCCCGGGGGAATTTGGAAACACCATATATTTT. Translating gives CASSPGEFGNTIYF.